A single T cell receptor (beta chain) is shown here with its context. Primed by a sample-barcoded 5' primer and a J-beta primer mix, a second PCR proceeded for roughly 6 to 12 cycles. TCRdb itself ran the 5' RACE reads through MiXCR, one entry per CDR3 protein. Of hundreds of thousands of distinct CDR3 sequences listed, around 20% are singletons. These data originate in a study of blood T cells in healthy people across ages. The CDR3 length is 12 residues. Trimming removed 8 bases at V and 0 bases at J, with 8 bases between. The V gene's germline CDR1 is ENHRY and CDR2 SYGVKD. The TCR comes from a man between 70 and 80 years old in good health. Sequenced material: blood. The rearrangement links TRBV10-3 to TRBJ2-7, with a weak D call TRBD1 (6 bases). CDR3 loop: CAIWDTSYEQYF. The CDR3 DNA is TGTGCCATCTGGGACACCTCCTACGAGCAGTACTTC.